This T cell receptor beta chain was captured by sequencing in a study of T cell responses to AZD1222 COVID-19 vaccine. Concerning this clone itself: What it binds is not known.

V lost 5 bases to trimming and J lost 0 bases, with 16 bases between them. The CDR3 length is 16 residues. The V gene's germline CDR1 is SGHRS and CDR2 YFSETQ. General study results and limits: Nearly half of the spike-specific TCRs reportedly recognize variant regions that carry no mutations.

Using immunoSEQ multiplex PCR, the repertoire was profiled, and TCRdb retains in-frame clones only, with some absent. This sample has 70,000 to 75,000 clones, with about 85% found just once. V gene TRBV5-1 combines with J gene TRBJ2-3; D is perhaps TRBD1 or TRBD2 (6 bases each). The source of this sequence is an adult who received the AZD1222 COVID-19 vaccine. The starting material was peripheral blood, obtained 28 days after the second AZD1222 dose. The CDR3 region has the DNA TGCGCCAGCAGGCCGGGGGCGGGGTCTAGCACAGATACGCAGTATTTT. Its translation is CASRPGAGSSTDTQYF.